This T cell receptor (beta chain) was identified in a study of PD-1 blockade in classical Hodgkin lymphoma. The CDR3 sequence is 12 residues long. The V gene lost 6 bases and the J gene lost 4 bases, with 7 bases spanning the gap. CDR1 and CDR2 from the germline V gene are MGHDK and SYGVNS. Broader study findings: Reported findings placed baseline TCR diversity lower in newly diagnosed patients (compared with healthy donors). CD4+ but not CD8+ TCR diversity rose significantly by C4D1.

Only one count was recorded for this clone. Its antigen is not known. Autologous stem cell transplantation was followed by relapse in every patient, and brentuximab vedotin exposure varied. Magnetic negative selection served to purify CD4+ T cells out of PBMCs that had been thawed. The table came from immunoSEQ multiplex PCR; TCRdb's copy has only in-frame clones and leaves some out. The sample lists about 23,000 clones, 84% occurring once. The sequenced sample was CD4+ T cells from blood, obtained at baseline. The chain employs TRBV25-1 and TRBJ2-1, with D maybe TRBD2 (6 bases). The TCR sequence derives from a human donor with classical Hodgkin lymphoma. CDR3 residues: CASRGTYNEQFF. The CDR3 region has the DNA TGTGCCAGCAGGGGGACTTACAATGAGCAGTTCTTC.